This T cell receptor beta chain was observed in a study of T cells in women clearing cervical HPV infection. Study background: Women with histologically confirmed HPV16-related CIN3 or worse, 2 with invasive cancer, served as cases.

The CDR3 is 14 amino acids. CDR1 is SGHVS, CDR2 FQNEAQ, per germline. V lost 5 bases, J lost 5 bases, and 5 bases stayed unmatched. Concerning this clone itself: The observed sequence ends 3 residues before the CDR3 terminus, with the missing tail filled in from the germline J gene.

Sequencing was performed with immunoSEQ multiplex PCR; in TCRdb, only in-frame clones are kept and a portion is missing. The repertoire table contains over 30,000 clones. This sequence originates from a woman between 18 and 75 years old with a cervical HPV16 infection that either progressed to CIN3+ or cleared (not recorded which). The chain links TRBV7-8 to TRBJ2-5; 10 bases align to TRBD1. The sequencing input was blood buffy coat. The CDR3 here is CASSPRQGAETQYF. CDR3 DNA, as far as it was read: TGTGCCAGCAGCCCACGACAGGGGGCGGAGACC.